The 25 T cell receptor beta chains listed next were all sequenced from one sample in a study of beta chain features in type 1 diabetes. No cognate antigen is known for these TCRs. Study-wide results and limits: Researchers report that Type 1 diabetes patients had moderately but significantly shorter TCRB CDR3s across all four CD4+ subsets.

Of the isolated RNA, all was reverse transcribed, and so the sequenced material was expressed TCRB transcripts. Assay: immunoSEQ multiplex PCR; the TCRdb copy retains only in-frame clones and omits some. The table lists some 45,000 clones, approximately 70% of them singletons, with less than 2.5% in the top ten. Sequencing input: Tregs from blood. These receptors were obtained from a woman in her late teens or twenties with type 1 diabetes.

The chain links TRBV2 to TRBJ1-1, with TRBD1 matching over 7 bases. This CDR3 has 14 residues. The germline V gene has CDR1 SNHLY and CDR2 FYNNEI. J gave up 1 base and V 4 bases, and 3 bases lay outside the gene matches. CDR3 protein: CASSGQGGNTEAFF. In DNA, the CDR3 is TGTGCCAGCAGTGGACAGGGTGGGAACACTGAAGCTTTCTTT.

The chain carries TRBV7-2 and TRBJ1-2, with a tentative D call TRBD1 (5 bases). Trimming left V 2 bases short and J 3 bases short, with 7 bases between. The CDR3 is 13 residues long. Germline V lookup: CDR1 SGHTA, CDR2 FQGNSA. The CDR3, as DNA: TGTGCCAGCAGCTTACAGGGTGACTATGGCTACACCTTC. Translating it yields CASSLQGDYGYTF.

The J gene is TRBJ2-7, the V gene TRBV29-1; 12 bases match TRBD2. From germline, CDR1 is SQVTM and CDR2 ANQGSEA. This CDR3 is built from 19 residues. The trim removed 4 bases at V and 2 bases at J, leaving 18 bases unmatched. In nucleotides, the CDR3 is TGCAGCGTTGTATCTCCCCCGACTAGCGGGAGTGTGGGGGCCTACGAGCAGTACTTC. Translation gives CSVVSPPTSGSVGAYEQYF.

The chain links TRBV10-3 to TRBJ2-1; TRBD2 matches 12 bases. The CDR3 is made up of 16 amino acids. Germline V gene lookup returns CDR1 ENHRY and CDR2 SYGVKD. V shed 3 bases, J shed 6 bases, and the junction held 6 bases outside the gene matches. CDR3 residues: CAISDSLAGGTNEQFF. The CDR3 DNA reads TGTGCCATCAGTGACTCCCTAGCGGGAGGGACCAATGAGCAGTTCTTC.

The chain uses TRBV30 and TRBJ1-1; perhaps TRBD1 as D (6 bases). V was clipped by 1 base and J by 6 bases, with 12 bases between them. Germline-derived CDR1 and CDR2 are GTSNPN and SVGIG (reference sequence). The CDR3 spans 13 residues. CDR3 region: CAWSALQGSEAFF. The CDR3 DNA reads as TGTGCCTGGAGTGCGCTACAGGGTTCTGAAGCTTTCTTT.

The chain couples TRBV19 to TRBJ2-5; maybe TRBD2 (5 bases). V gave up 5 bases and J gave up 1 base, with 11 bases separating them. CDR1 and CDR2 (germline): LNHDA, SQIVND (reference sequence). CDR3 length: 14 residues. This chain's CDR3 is CASSHPGFQETQYF. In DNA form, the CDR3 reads TGTGCCAGTAGTCATCCGGGATTCCAAGAGACCCAGTACTTC.

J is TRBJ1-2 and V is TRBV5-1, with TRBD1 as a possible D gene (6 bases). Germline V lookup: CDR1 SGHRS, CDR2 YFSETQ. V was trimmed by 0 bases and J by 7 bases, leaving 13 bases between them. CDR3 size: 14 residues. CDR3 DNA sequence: TGCGCCAGCAGCTTGGACAGGGCAAATTTTGGCTACACCTTC. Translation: CASSLDRANFGYTF.

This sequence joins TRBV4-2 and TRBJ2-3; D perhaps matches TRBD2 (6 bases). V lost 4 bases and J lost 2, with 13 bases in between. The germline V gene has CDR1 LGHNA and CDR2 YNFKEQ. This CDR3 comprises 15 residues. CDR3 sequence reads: CASSPRESPTDTQYF. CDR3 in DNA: TGTGCCAGCAGCCCCCGGGAGAGCCCCACAGATACGCAGTATTTT.

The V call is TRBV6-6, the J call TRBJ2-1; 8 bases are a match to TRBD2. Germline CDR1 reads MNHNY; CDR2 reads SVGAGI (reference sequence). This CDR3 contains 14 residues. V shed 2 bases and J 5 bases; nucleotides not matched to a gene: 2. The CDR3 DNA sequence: TGTGCCAGCAGTTACCCACTAGCGGACAATGAGCAGTTCTTC. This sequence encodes CASSYPLADNEQFF.

The CDR3 reads CASSRRGGNEQFF. DNA for the CDR3: TGTGCCAGCAGCCGAAGGGGGGGCAATGAGCAGTTCTTC. V gene TRBV7-3 combines with J gene TRBJ2-1; weak D call: TRBD2 (7 bases). The V gene's germline CDR1 is SGHTA and CDR2 FQGTGA. V was clipped by 5 bases and J by 6 bases, with 11 bases between them. The CDR3 is 13 amino acids.

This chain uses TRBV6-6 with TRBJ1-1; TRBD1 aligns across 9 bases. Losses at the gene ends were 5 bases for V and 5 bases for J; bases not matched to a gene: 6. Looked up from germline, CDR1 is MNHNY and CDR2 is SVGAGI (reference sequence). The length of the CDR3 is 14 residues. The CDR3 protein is CASSPGTGRTEAFF. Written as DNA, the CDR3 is TGTGCCAGCAGTCCCGGGACAGGGCGGACTGAAGCTTTCTTT.

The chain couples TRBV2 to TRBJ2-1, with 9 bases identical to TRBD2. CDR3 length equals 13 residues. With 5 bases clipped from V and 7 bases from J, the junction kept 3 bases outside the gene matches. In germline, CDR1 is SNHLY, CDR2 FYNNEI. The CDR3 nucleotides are TGTGCCAGCAGTAGCGGGGGGACGAATGAGCAGTTCTTC. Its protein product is CASSSGGTNEQFF.

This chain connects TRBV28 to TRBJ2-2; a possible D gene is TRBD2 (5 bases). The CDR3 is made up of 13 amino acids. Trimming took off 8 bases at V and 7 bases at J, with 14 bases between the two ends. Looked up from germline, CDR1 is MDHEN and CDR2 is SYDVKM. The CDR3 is CASEGAQGGELFF. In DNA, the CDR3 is TGTGCCAGCGAGGGTGCACAAGGCGGGGAGCTGTTTTTT.

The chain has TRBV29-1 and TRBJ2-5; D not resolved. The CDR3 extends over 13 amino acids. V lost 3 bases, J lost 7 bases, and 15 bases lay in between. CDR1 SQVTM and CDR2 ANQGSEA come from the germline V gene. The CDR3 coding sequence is TGCAGCGTTGACGGTGGCGGCATAGGGACCCAGTACTTC. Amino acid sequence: CSVDGGGIGTQYF.

DNA for the CDR3: TGTGCCAGCAGCCGCGCCCGGGGGGCCTACTCTGGAAACACCATATATTTT. It translates to CASSRARGAYSGNTIYF. The chain couples TRBV7-2 to TRBJ1-3; D perhaps matches TRBD1 (6 bases). Germline CDR1 and CDR2: SGHTA and FQGNSA. V lost 5 bases, J lost 0 bases, and 17 bases lay in between. The CDR3 is 17 amino acids.

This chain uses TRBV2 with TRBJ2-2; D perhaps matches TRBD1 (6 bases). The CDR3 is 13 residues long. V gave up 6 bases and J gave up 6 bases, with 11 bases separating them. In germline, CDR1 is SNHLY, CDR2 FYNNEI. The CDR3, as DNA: TGTGCCAGCAGAGACCAGGGGCCCGGGGAGCTGTTTTTT. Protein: CASRDQGPGELFF. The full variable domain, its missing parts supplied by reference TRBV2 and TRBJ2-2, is EPEVTQTPSHQVTQMGQEVILRCVPISNHLYFYWYRQILGQKVEFLVSFYNNEISEKSEIFDDQFSVERPDGSNFTLKIRSTKLEDSAMYFCASRDQGPGELFFGEGSRLTVL.

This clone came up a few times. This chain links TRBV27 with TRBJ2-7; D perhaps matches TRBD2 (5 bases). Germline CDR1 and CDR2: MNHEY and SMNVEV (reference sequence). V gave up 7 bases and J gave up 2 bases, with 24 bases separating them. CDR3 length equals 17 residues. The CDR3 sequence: CASKTRVTVSGTYEQYF. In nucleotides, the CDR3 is TGTGCCAGCAAAACGCGGGTCACCGTGAGTGGAACCTACGAGCAGTACTTC.

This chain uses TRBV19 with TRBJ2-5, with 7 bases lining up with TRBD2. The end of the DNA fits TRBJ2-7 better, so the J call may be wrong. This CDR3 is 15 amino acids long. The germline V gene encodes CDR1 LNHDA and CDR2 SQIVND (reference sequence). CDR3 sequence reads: CASSIVASGIYEQYF. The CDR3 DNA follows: TGTGCCAGTAGTATAGTCGCTAGCGGAATATACGAGCAGTACTTC.

The CDR3 loop is CASTGRVGNSPLHF. The CDR3 nucleotides read TGTGCCAGCACGGGCAGGGTGGGTAATTCACCCCTCCACTTT. The rearrangement links TRBV6-5 to TRBJ1-6, with D tentatively TRBD1 (5 bases). Between the trimmed V and J ends, which lost 7 bases and 6 bases, there was a span of 13 bases. CDR1 MNHEY and CDR2 SVGAGI come from the germline V gene. The CDR3 is 14 residues long.

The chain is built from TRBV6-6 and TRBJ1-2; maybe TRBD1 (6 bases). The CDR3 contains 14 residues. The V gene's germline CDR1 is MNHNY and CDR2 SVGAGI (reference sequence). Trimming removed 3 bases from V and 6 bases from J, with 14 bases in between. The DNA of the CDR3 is TGTGCCAGCAGTTATACTGACAGGATAGATGGCTACACCTTC. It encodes CASSYTDRIDGYTF.

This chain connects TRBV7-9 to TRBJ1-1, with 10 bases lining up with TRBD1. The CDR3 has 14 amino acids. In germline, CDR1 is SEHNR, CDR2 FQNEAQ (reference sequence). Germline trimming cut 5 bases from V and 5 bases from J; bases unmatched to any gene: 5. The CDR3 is CASSPGQGWTEAFF. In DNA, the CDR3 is TGTGCCAGCAGCCCGGGACAGGGGTGGACTGAAGCTTTCTTT. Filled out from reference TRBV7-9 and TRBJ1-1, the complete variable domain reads DTGVSQNPRHKITKRGQNVTFRCDPISEHNRLYWYRQTLGQGPEFLTYFQNEAQLEKSRLLSDRFSAERPKGSFSTLEIQRTEQGDSAMYLCASSPGQGWTEAFFGQGTRLTVV.

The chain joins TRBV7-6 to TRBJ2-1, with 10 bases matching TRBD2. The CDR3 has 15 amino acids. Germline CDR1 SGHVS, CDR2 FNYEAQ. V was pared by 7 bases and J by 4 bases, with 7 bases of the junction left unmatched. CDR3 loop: CASNPAGGPYNEQFF. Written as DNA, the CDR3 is TGTGCCAGCAACCCAGCGGGAGGGCCTTACAATGAGCAGTTCTTC. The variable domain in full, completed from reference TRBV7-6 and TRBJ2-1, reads GAGVSQSPRYKVTKRGQDVALRCDPISGHVSLYWYRQALGQGPEFLTYFNYEAQQDKSGLPNDRFSAERPEGSISTLTIQRTEQRDSAMYRCASNPAGGPYNEQFFGPGTRLTVL.

The CDR3 DNA is TGTGCCAGTAGTCCCGCCGGGACAGCGAACACTGAAGCTTTCTTT. Translating it yields CASSPAGTANTEAFF. The chain uses TRBV19 and TRBJ1-1; 7 nucleotides align to TRBD1. Germline V gene sequence: CDR1 LNHDA, CDR2 SQIVND (reference sequence). V shed 5 bases, J shed 1 base, and the junction held 7 bases outside the gene matches. The CDR3 is 15 residues long.

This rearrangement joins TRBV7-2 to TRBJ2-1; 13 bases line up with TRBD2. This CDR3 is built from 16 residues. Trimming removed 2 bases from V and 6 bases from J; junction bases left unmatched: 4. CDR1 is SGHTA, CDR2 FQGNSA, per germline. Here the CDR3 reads CASSLMGLAGFNEQFF. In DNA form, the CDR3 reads TGTGCCAGCAGCTTAATGGGACTAGCGGGATTCAATGAGCAGTTCTTC.

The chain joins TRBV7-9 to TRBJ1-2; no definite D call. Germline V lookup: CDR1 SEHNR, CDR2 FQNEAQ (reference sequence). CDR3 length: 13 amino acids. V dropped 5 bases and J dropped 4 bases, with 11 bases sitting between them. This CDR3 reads CASSLREGYGYTF. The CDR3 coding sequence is TGTGCCAGCAGCCTCCGGGAGGGCTATGGCTACACCTTC.